The 2 T cell receptor beta chains reported below all come from one sample, sequenced in a study of blood T cell repertoires in COVID-19. Sequenced by immunoSEQ multiplex PCR; TCRdb stores in-frame clones only, minus some. This sample yields fewer than 200,000 clones, of which 70% to 90% are seen a single time; approximately 21% belongs to the top ten. Sequenced input: peripheral blood. These receptor sequences come from a man in his sixties with active or convalescent COVID-19.

The chain couples TRBV9 to TRBJ1-3, with D maybe TRBD1 (6 bases). The germline CDR1 and CDR2 sequences are SGDLS and YYNGEE. V lost 3 bases, J lost 4 bases, and 14 bases lay in between. The CDR3 runs to 15 residues. The CDR3 loop is CASSAGVGFGNTIYF. The CDR3, as DNA: TGTGCCAGCAGCGCAGGGGTAGGTTTCGGAAACACCATATATTTT.

This clone appeared once. The same CDR3 arises from other DNA sequences in this sample as well. V gene TRBV5-1 combines with J gene TRBJ1-1; a weak D match, TRBD1 (5 bases). Looked up from germline, CDR1 is SGHRS and CDR2 is YFSETQ. Trimming cost V 0 bases and J 1 base, with 7 bases left between them. The length of the CDR3 is 14 residues. Written as DNA, the CDR3 is TGCGCCAGCAGCTTGGTAGGGGCGAACACTGAAGCTTTCTTT. Translation: CASSLVGANTEAFF.